Sequencing of this TCR beta chain was carried out in a study of blood T cell repertoires in COVID-19 (dated by TCRdb to 2020 to 2021). Context from the whole study: Samples from collaborators originated in the United States, Italy and Spain and spanned both the acute and convalescent phases of COVID-19. The prospective study material was composed of cDNA or gDNA derived from T cells, B-cell-depleted T cells, or PBMCs. The dataset comprised deeply sampled blood TCRbeta repertoires from subjects exposed to, actively infected with, or recovered from COVID-19. The repertoires were released in a freely available public database meant as a resource for research on the immune response to SARS-CoV-2. The samples were drawn from two sources: the first 160 participants of the ongoing ImmuneRACE study, and 1,000 to 1,500 subjects contributed by 6 global collaborators. A de-identified subject ID, COVID-19 status, age in years and sex were almost always included in the sample metadata. Where available, HLA class I and class II types were obtained from metadata supplied by the sample provider rather than from assay-based typing. Overall results and qualifications from the work: The amount of clinical and demographic metadata varied by source and participant and was provided uncurated.

One collaborating source in Seattle enrolled patients while the patients were actively infected and followed the patients over time throughout the course of disease. Collaborating institutions collected whole blood in K2EDTA tubes following their own protocols. Collaborator samples were shipped for TCRbeta analysis as frozen whole blood, isolated PBMCs, or DNA extracted from either sample type. For this clone: No cognate antigen has been identified for it. No base qualities exist here, and no much larger clone lies one base off it.

Counted from cysteine to phenylalanine, this CDR3 has 15 amino acids. The read is trimmed to its CDR3 DNA, 45 bases read in frame from base 1. As encoded in the germline V gene, CDR1 is SGHRS while CDR2 is YFSETQ. V is pared back by 2 bases and J by 2 bases, with 14 bases lying between the germline termini. TCRbeta CDR3 regions were amplified from genomic DNA by means of the immunoSEQ Assay, a bias-controlled multiplex PCR. In the paper's pipeline: Nucleated cell counts per sample were estimated from amplification of reference gene primers within the assay. To quantify the absolute abundance of each unique TCRbeta CDR3 rearrangement, sequence reads were collapsed and filtered. For each sample, productive Simpson clonality was calculated as the square root of Simpson's diversity index over productive rearrangements. TCRdb obtained this table from immuneACCESS and retained in-frame rearrangements with V and J assigned. These tables miss some clones; where compared with another copy, unresolved V genes account for less than half of the shortfall, and the remainder is unexplained. Clone size and V and J calls were adopted from that table, with D and trimming inferred from the DNA. For this sample the table gives 310,000 or so clones, of which approximately 86% were detected only once. Just over 9.5% of the sample goes to the ten largest clones.

The source material was peripheral blood. The source of this sequence is a man aged 25 to 40 with COVID-19, enrolled during active disease. The rearrangement joined TRBV5-1 to TRBJ2-7; TRBD2 could be the D gene, as 5 bases match. The CDR3 sequence is CASSFISGPAYEQYF. In nucleotides, the sequence is TGCGCCAGCAGCTTTATCAGCGGTCCAGCCTACGAGCAGTACTTC.